This T cell receptor (beta chain) stems from a study of human T cells and chemical hapten exposure. Total RNA came from unfractionated whole blood. MiXCR, applied by TCRdb to the 5' RACE reads, yields one record per CDR3 protein. The sample carries tens of thousands of distinct CDR3 sequences, roughly 8% recorded once. The source of this sequence is a male donor in good health.

The DNA of the CDR3 is TGTGCCAGCAGTGCCGAGCGGGAGCTTCAAGAGACCCAGTACTTC. Protein: CASSAERELQETQYF. V gene TRBV6-4 combines with J gene TRBJ2-5, with TRBD2 matching 8 bases. This CDR3 is built from 15 residues. Germline CDR1 MRHNA, CDR2 SNTAGT. Germline trimming cut 4 bases from V and 2 bases from J; bases unmatched to any gene: 6.